This passage covers 24 T cell receptor beta chains from one sample sequenced in a study of identical twins (TCRdb year 2016). Library preparation was by 5' RACE. TCRdb lists the instrument as Illumina HiSeq 2000. TCRdb trimmed the raw reads at Q25, called clones with MiXCR and kept productive beta chains. Identical CDR3 protein sequences are pooled into one entry, listed with their most common genes and DNA. This sample lists under 450,000 distinct CDR3 sequences; approximately 17% were detected once. The leading ten clones occupy approximately 12% of the sample. Sequencing was carried out using naive T cells sorted from blood. According to the study, the label for this sample's cell subset or site signals: cells isolated with a human naive T-cell isolation kit. These receptors all stem from a man aged 45 to 65 in good health.

Here the CDR3 DNA reads TGTGCCGCCCGGACTATAGAAGATACGCAGTATTTT. It is translated as CAARTIEDTQYF. The rearrangement joins TRBV30 to TRBJ2-3; possible D gene TRBD2, 6 bases. The V and J ends lost 8 bases and 5 bases respectively, with 14 bases between them. The CDR3 length is 12 residues. Germline CDR1 GTSNPN, CDR2 SVGIG (reference sequence).

This clonotype has a count of ten or more. The chain combines TRBV5-5 with TRBJ2-7, with 9 bases aligning to TRBD1. V trimming: 4 bases; J trimming: 5 bases; junction bases outside the gene matches: 7. Germline CDR1 SGHKS, CDR2 YYEKEE (reference sequence). The CDR3 covers 14 residues. CDR3 DNA: TGTGCCAGCAGCCGGGGACAGGGCGCCCACGAGCAGTACTTC. This codes for CASSRGQGAHEQYF.

The V gene is TRBV28, the J gene TRBJ2-1, with D uncertain. Germline CDR1 and CDR2: MDHEN and SYDVKM. Trimming left V 6 bases short and J 9 bases short, with 12 bases between. The CDR3 is made up of 12 amino acids. The CDR3 nucleotides read TGTGCCAGCAGCACTCCTAGTGGTGAGCAGTTCTTC. Translating it yields CASSTPSGEQFF.

This clonotype appeared many times. The chain joins TRBV20-1 to TRBJ2-7, with D tentatively TRBD2 (6 bases). Germline V gives CDR1 DFQATT, CDR2 SNEGSKA (reference sequence). The CDR3 has 17 residues. V lost 0 bases and J lost 7, with 25 bases in between. Here the CDR3 DNA reads TGCAGTGCTAGAGATCTAGGGCGTAGCGGTCTTTCAGGAGAGCAGTACTTC. Protein: CSARDLGRSGLSGEQYF.

This clonotype appeared a few times. The chain links TRBV6-1 to TRBJ1-2; 9 bases are shared with TRBD1. After removal of 6 bases from V and 5 bases from J, the junction contained 10 bases not matched to a gene. From germline, CDR1 is MNHNS and CDR2 SASEGT. CDR3 length: 15 amino acids. The CDR3 DNA reads as TGTGCCAGCAGGGACACAGGGGGCACTATTTATGGCTACACCTTC. It specifies CASRDTGGTIYGYTF.

This clonotype has ten or more counts. The V gene is TRBV6-2 or TRBV6-3, the J gene TRBJ1-3; D remains unclear. In germline, CDR1 is MNHEY, CDR2 SVGEGT. This CDR3 spans 14 amino acids. V was trimmed by 5 bases and J by 8 bases, leaving 16 bases between them. Written as DNA, the CDR3 is TGTGCCAGCAGTCCCGACGCGGGTGTTTACACCATATATTTT. Translation: CASSPDAGVYTIYF.

This clonotype was found many times. The chain combines TRBV12-3 or TRBV12-4 with TRBJ2-7, with a weak D call TRBD2 (6 bases). Trimming took off 6 bases at V and 3 bases at J, with 18 bases between the two ends. The CDR3 loop spans 15 amino acids. CDR3 sequence reads: CASSLGGLRRYEQYF. The DNA for the CDR3 is TGTGCCAGCAGCCTGGGAGGCCTACGACGCTACGAGCAGTACTTC.

The chain recombines TRBV7-8 with TRBJ2-7; TRBD1 might be the D (6 bases). Germline V lookup: CDR1 SGHVS, CDR2 FQNEAQ. The CDR3 has 15 residues. V was clipped by 1 base and J by 4 bases, with 14 bases between them. CDR3 DNA: TGTGCCAGCAGCTTAGTGAGGGGGTTATCTTACGAGCAGTACTTC. Protein sequence: CASSLVRGLSYEQYF.

The chain employs TRBV20-1 and TRBJ2-5; 10 positions agree with TRBD1. The CDR3 covers 14 residues. The J segment lost 7 bases and the V segment lost 4 bases, leaving 9 bases of the junction unmatched. Germline CDR1 and CDR2: DFQATT and SNEGSKA (reference sequence). The CDR3 DNA is TGCAGTGCTAAAGGAGACAGGGGGCTGGGGACCCAGTACTTC. Its protein product is CSAKGDRGLGTQYF.

This clonotype was seen at least ten times. The rearrangement joins TRBV20-1 to TRBJ2-2; no definite D call. The CDR3 totals 12 residues. Germline lookup yields CDR1 DFQATT and CDR2 SNEGSKA (reference sequence). The V end lost 5 bases, the J end lost 4 bases, and 8 bases lay between the germline ends. CDR3 DNA sequence: TGCAGTGCTGGAAAGATCACCGGGGAGCTGTTTTTT. As protein: CSAGKITGELFF.

This clonotype was observed at least ten times. This chain joins TRBV20-1 and TRBJ2-2, with TRBD2 matching over 7 bases. This CDR3 has 13 residues. J gave up 3 bases and V 5 bases, and 3 bases lay outside the gene matches. CDR1 is DFQATT and CDR2 is SNEGSKA in the germline V gene (reference sequence). Here the CDR3 reads CSALGGDTGELFF. The DNA for the CDR3 is TGCAGTGCTCTGGGAGGGGACACCGGGGAGCTGTTTTTT.

Remarks on this clonotype: At one end the junction does not follow the germline gene, possibly because of a read error. This chain connects TRBV5-1 to TRBJ2-2; 9 bases fit TRBD1. Germline-derived CDR1 and CDR2 are SGHRS and YFSETQ. The CDR3 is 15 amino acids. DNA for the CDR3: TGCGCCTGCAGCCCGGGACAGGGGAACACCGGGGAGCTGTTTTTT. It specifies CACSPGQGNTGELFF. The whole variable domain, filled in from reference TRBV5-1 and TRBJ2-2, reads KAGVTQTPRYLIKTRGQQVTLSCSPISGHRSVSWYQQTPGQGLQFLFEYFSETQRNKGNFPGRFSGRQFSNSRSEMNVSTLELGDSALYLCACSPGQGNTGELFFGEGSRLTVL.

This clonotype was seen ten or more times. The V call is TRBV12-3 or TRBV12-4, the J call TRBJ2-1; no clear D. The CDR3 consists of 14 residues. The V gene lost 1 base and the J gene lost 9 bases, with 13 bases spanning the gap. Here the CDR3 DNA reads TGTGCCAGCAGTTTAGAAGTGGGCGTGGGTGAGCAGTTCTTC. This gives the protein CASSLEVGVGEQFF.

This chain links TRBV6-2 or TRBV6-3 with TRBJ2-3, with 8 bases fitting TRBD2. CDR1 MNHEY and CDR2 SVGEGT come from the germline V gene. The CDR3 runs 16 residues. J gave up 0 bases and V 4 bases, and 6 bases lay outside the gene matches. CDR3 residues: CASSLRGTRSTDTQYF. Here the CDR3 DNA reads TGTGCCAGCAGTTTACGGGGGACTAGGAGCACAGATACGCAGTATTTT.

As concerns this clonotype: The junction departs from the called germline gene at one end, perhaps through a read error. V and J are TRBV28 and TRBJ2-2; D gene unclear. The CDR3 is made up of 13 amino acids. Germline loops: CDR1 MDHEN, CDR2 SYDVKM. The CDR3: CASSSKNAGELFF. CDR3 nucleotide sequence: TGTGCCAGCAGTTCGAAGAACGCCGGGGAGCTGTTTTTT.

This clonotype was observed a handful of times. V gene TRBV7-2 combines with J gene TRBJ2-5; the match to TRBD1 covers 7 bases. Per germline, CDR1 SGHTA and CDR2 FQGNSA. The V segment lost 5 bases and the J segment 2 bases; nucleotides outside the gene matches: 8. There are 15 residues in the CDR3. This CDR3 is CASSPAPGQQETQYF. CDR3 nucleotides: TGTGCCAGCAGCCCAGCCCCGGGACAGCAAGAGACCCAGTACTTC. The full variable domain, rest sourced from reference TRBV7-2 and TRBJ2-5, is GAGVSQSPSNKVTEKGKDVELRCDPISGHTALYWYRQSLGQGLEFLIYFQGNSAPDKSGLPSDRFSAERTGGSVSTLTIQRTQQEDSAVYLCASSPAPGQQETQYFGPGTRLLVL.

This clonotype was counted ten times or more. The chain couples TRBV7-9 to TRBJ1-2; D is unclear. CDR3 size: 13 residues. Germline CDR1 SEHNR, CDR2 FQNEAQ (reference sequence). Trimming pared 0 bases from V and 6 bases from J, leaving 8 bases between. CDR3 loop: CASSLAGLNGYTF. CDR3 DNA: TGTGCCAGCAGCTTAGCAGGGCTTAATGGCTACACCTTC.

The rearrangement uses TRBV9 and TRBJ1-5; D is ambiguous. This CDR3 contains 12 residues. CDR1 is SGDLS, CDR2 YYNGEE, per germline. Trimming took off 0 bases at V and 9 bases at J, with 7 bases between the two ends. CDR3 sequence (DNA): TGTGCCAGCAGCGTAGGGAGTGGGCCCCAGCATTTT. This gives the protein CASSVGSGPQHF. Full variable domain (rest looked up from reference TRBV9 and TRBJ1-5): DSGVTQTPKHLITATGQRVTLRCSPRSGDLSVYWYQQSLDQGLQFLIQYYNGEERAKGNILERFSAQQFPDLHSELNLSSLELGDSALYFCASSVGSGPQHFGDGTRLSIL.

This rearrangement joins TRBV5-1 to TRBJ2-7; D uncertain. Per the germline V gene, CDR1 is SGHRS and CDR2 is YFSETQ. This CDR3 has 14 amino acids. V was cut by 4 bases and J by 0 bases, with 11 bases left in between. The CDR3 DNA is TGCGCCAGCAGCCCTGAGTCAAGCTCCTACGAGCAGTACTTC. Protein sequence: CASSPESSSYEQYF.

The J gene is TRBJ2-3, the V gene TRBV12-3 or TRBV12-4, with D uncertain. The CDR3 sequence is 13 residues long. V was shortened by 7 bases and J by 6 bases, with 14 bases between the two germline ends. The CDR3 bases are TGTGCCAGCATCCCCAGTGGGGTCGATACGCAGTATTTT. Translating gives CASIPSGVDTQYF.

The table lists this clonotype with a few counts. The rearrangement links TRBV20-1 to TRBJ2-1, with D hard to call. Trimming removed 6 bases at V and 4 bases at J, with 19 bases between. The CDR3 length is 15 residues. The V gene's germline CDR1 is DFQATT and CDR2 SNEGSKA (reference sequence). The CDR3: CSAPPSGRIYNEQFF. CDR3 nucleotides: TGCAGTGCGCCACCTTCTGGGCGTATTTACAATGAGCAGTTCTTC.

This clonotype was detected only a few times. The chain uses TRBV6-1 and TRBJ2-7, with D perhaps TRBD1 or TRBD2 (5 bases each). Germline V lookup: CDR1 MNHNS, CDR2 SASEGT. CDR3 size: 14 residues. Trimming stripped 3 bases from V and 2 bases from J, with 11 bases between. Here the CDR3 DNA reads TGTGCCAGCAGTGAGCACGGGGCTCCCTACGAGCAGTACTTC. It encodes CASSEHGAPYEQYF.

A single count supports this clonotype. The chain employs TRBV21-1 and TRBJ2-7; the listed D gene, TRBD1, was not tested against the DNA. TRBV21-1 is given as a pseudogene. The CDR3 runs to 16 residues. The CDR3 here is CASSKKGRGHTYEQYF. DNA of the CDR3: TGTGCCAGCAGCAAAAAGGGCAGGGGGCACACCTACGAGCAGTACTTC.

This clonotype was recorded many times. A junction boundary mismatches the germline segment, possibly from a read error. This sequence joins TRBV23-1 and TRBJ2-7, with a possible D match to TRBD1 (5 bases). TRBV23-1 has ORF status, its function being uncertain. This CDR3 has 11 amino acids. The DNA of the CDR3 is TGCGCCAGCACCCCCGAAAATACAGGAAACTTC. This translates into CASTPENTGNF.